This T cell receptor beta chain stems from a study of CD8 T cells in ankylosing spondylitis. Study outcomes and limitations: Seemingly characteristic of ankylosing spondylitis blood was a TCR beta motif consisting of about 8 highly homologous variants. Clones that were linked to disease were CD8+ and were relatively rare in peripheral blood.

TCRdb itself ran the 5' RACE reads through MiXCR, one entry per CDR3 protein. The sample carries hundreds of thousands of distinct CDR3 sequences, 10% to 15% recorded once. This clonotype was observed a single time. As yet, its antigen is unknown. At one of its ends the junction is not consistent with the germline gene, which may arise from a read error. The CDR3 contains 17 residues. Germline V CDR1 and CDR2: DFQATT, SNEGSKA (reference sequence). The chain has TRBV20-1 and TRBJ2-1, with 14 bases matching TRBD2. The receptor's source is a male donor with ankylosing spondylitis. Input material: blood, either unsorted or a sorted T cell fraction (not recorded which). The DNA of the CDR3 is TGCTGTGCTAGAGACCAGAGACTAGCGGGAGGGGTCAATGAGCAGTTCTTC. Translated: CCARDQRLAGGVNEQFF.